These T cell receptor beta chains were read from a single sample in a study of cytomegalovirus exposure and HLA in healthy donors. TCRdb's copy holds only in-frame clones and misses some; the assay was immunoSEQ multiplex PCR. The profile shows roughly 180,000 clones, 75% to 90% of them singletons. The sample taken for sequencing was PBMCs. The receptors here all came from a boy aged 2 to 9 in good health and CMV-seronegative. Both conserved end residues are part of each CDR3. The D gene is left open where the match is weak. Clone size is given for some rows only: seen once, a few or many times, or a class if the clone is expanded.

J gene,V gene,CDR3 length,D gene,clone size,CDR3 DNA,CDR3 protein
TRBJ2-3,TRBV7-2,15,TRBD2,once,TGTGCCAGCAGCTCTTTCGGCGGGGGGGCAGATACGCAGTATTTT,CASSSFGGGADTQYF
TRBJ1-2,TRBV5-7,15,TRBD1,few,TGTGCCAGCAGCTCTAGGACAGGGCCTAACTATGGCTACACCTTC,CASSSRTGPNYGYTF
TRBJ1-2,TRBV6-1,15,NA,NA,TGTGCCAGCAGTCGGTCCGAGACAGAAAACTATGGCTACACCTTC,CASSRSETENYGYTF
TRBJ1-2,TRBV28,15,TRBD1,NA,TGTGCCAGCAGTACTCGTTGGGACAGGGCGGATGGCTACACCTTC,CASSTRWDRADGYTF
TRBJ2-4,TRBV11-1,13,TRBD1,NA,TGTGCCAGCAGCCCCGACAGGGGGGCCATTCAGTACTTC,CASSPDRGAIQYF
TRBJ2-1,TRBV11-1,12,NA,NA,TGTGCCAGCAGCTTAGCGGGCTTGGAGCAGTTCTTC,CASSLAGLEQFF
TRBJ2-1,TRBV13,18,TRBD2,NA,TGTGCCAGCAGCTGGGCGACTAGCGGGCGGAGCTCCTACAATGAGCAGTTCTTC,CASSWATSGRSSYNEQFF
TRBJ2-1,TRBV29-1,14,TRBD2,NA,TGCAGCCTCTATCAGGGACTAGCGTACAATGAGCAGTTCTTC,CSLYQGLAYNEQFF
TRBJ2-5,TRBV5-4,11,NA,once,TGTGCCAGCAGCATCCGGGGGACCCAGTACTTC,CASSIRGTQYF
TRBJ1-2,TRBV30,14,NA,NA,TGTGCCTGGAGTGTAGGCAGTGGAGGCTATGGCTACACCTTC,CAWSVGSGGYGYTF
TRBJ2-5,TRBV28,16,TRBD1,NA,TGTGCCAGCAGTTGGGCGGAACAGGGGCTATCGGAGACCCAGTACTTC,CASSWAEQGLSETQYF
TRBJ2-3,TRBV6-1,15,TRBD1,NA,TGTGCCAGCAGAGATTCTGGACAGGGCACAGATACGCAGTATTTT,CASRDSGQGTDTQYF
TRBJ1-4,TRBV5-1,13,TRBD1,few,TGCGCCAGCAGCGTGGACAGGGACGAAAAACTGTTTTTT,CASSVDRDEKLFF
TRBJ2-5,TRBV19,14,NA,NA,TGTGCCAGTAGTATGCAGCACAGTGGAGAGACCCAGTACTTC,CASSMQHSGETQYF
TRBJ1-1,TRBV14,15,TRBD1,NA,TGTGCCAGCAGCCGTGGGGACAGGGTAGGCACTGAAGCTTTCTTT,CASSRGDRVGTEAFF
TRBJ2-2,TRBV7-2,15,TRBD2,NA,TGTGCCAGCAGCTCAACTAGCGGGAGTGCAGGGGAGCTGTTTTTT,CASSSTSGSAGELFF
TRBJ2-7,TRBV5-4,15,TRBD2,few,TGTGCCAGCAGCATCCCGGGACTAGGGGTTCACGAGCAGTACTTC,CASSIPGLGVHEQYF
TRBJ2-1,TRBV5-1,16,TRBD1,NA,TGCGCCAGCAGCTTGGTTGGGACAGGGGGCTACAATGAGCAGTTCTTC,CASSLVGTGGYNEQFF
TRBJ2-7,TRBV6-1,14,TRBD2,NA,TGTGCCAGCACCCCGGGACTAGCGTCATACGAGCAGTACTTC,CASTPGLASYEQYF
TRBJ2-1,TRBV28,17,TRBD2,NA,TGTGCCAGCAGATGGACTAGCGGGGGCCCTCGAGGAAGGGAGCAGTTCTTC,CASRWTSGGPRGREQFF
TRBJ2-4,TRBV28,16,TRBD2,NA,TGTGCCAGCAGTGGAACCCTAGCGGGGCCAGGAAACATTCAGTACTTC,CASSGTLAGPGNIQYF
TRBJ2-1,TRBV30,14,TRBD2,once,TGTGCCTGGGTAGCGGGTAGCTCCTACAATGAGCAGTTCTTC,CAWVAGSSYNEQFF
TRBJ2-7,TRBV2,13,NA,NA,TGTGCCAGCAGTGAAATAAGGGGGTACGAGCAGTACTTC,CASSEIRGYEQYF
TRBJ1-5,TRBV7-8,16,NA,NA,TGTGCCAGCAGCTTCACCCGAACTCACTTCAACCAGCCCCAGCATTTT,CASSFTRTHFNQPQHF
TRBJ2-3,TRBV7-8,14,NA,NA,TGTGCCAGCAGAAACTATCATAACGCAGATACGCAGTATTTT,CASRNYHNADTQYF
TRBJ2-5,TRBV12-5,20,TRBD2,NA,TGTGCTAGTGGTTTGGTACGAAGGGGACTACTTTCATGGGACCAAGAGACCCAGTACTTC,CASGLVRRGLLSWDQETQYF
TRBJ2-7,TRBV27,15,NA,NA,TGTGCCAGCAGTTTGGCCGGGACTCCGACCTACGAGCAGTACTTC,CASSLAGTPTYEQYF
TRBJ1-1,TRBV5-5,14,TRBD1,NA,TGTGCCAGCAGGTGGGACAGGGGAGGCGGTGAAGCTTTCTTT,CASRWDRGGGEAFF
TRBJ1-5,TRBV6-1,12,NA,NA,TGTGCCAGCAGTCCCCTACTAGGGACCCAGCATTTT,CASSPLLGTQHF
TRBJ2-3,TRBV6-1,15,TRBD1,NA,TGTGCCAGCAGTGAATGGGACAGGGTTTCAGATACGCAGTATTTT,CASSEWDRVSDTQYF
TRBJ1-2,TRBV7-2,13,NA,NA,TGTGCCAGCAGCTTACTAGGGGAACGCGGCTACACCTTC,CASSLLGERGYTF
TRBJ1-1,TRBV6-5,14,NA,NA,TGTGCCAGCAGCCCAGGACACGGATGGACTGAAGCTTTCTTT,CASSPGHGWTEAFF
TRBJ2-1,TRBV19,13,TRBD2,NA,TGTGCCAGTAGTAAGCGGACTAGTGGTGAGCAGTTCTTC,CASSKRTSGEQFF
TRBJ2-3,TRBV6-6,14,TRBD2,NA,TGTGCCAGCGGGCGGGGGGATTCGTCAGATACGCAGTATTTT,CASGRGDSSDTQYF
TRBJ1-3,TRBV6-5,15,NA,NA,TGTGCCAGCAGTCCCGGGGGTTTCTCTGGAAACACCATATATTTT,CASSPGGFSGNTIYF
TRBJ1-5,TRBV30,16,NA,NA,TGTGCCTGGAAAGTAGGGGGAGCCTATAGCAATCAGCCCCAGCATTTT,CAWKVGGAYSNQPQHF
TRBJ1-1,TRBV7-8,13,TRBD1,NA,TGTGCCAGCAGCTTCAGGACAGGTCTAGAAGCTTTCTTT,CASSFRTGLEAFF
TRBJ2-2,TRBV6-5,15,NA,NA,TGTGCCAGCAGTTACGGCCTAGCCCAGGGGGGGGAGCTGTTTTTT,CASSYGLAQGGELFF
TRBJ1-1,TRBV5-4,12,NA,NA,TGTGCCAGCAGCCCTCCAGGGGCTGAAGCTTTCTTT,CASSPPGAEAFF
TRBJ2-5,TRBV5-4,16,TRBD1,NA,TGTGCCAGCAGCATTCCGGGACAGTGGGATTCGGAGACCCAGTACTTC,CASSIPGQWDSETQYF
TRBJ2-1,TRBV5-6,15,TRBD1,NA,TGTGCCAGCAGCTTGGGCAGGGGGACCTACAATGAGCAGTTCTTC,CASSLGRGTYNEQFF
TRBJ2-7,TRBV5-5,19,NA,few,TGTGCCAGCAGCCCGGATCGGAGCGGGCCTTCCTGGCGCTACTACGAGCAGTACTTC,CASSPDRSGPSWRYYEQYF
TRBJ2-7,TRBV2,14,NA,NA,TGTGCCAGCAGCCTGAAGCACAGGGAGGGGGAGCAGTACTTC,CASSLKHREGEQYF
TRBJ1-5,TRBV21-1,17,NA,NA,TGTGCCAGCAGCAAAGTCGAGGGCCGTCTAAGAGGTCAGCCCCAGCATTTT,CASSKVEGRLRGQPQHF
TRBJ1-5,TRBV18,15,TRBD1,once,TGTGCCAGCTCACCTTCGGACAGGGTCAATCAGCCCCAGCATTTT,CASSPSDRVNQPQHF
TRBJ1-1,TRBV18,16,TRBD1,NA,TGTGCCAGCTCACCATCCGGGACAGCTTTGAACACTGAAGCTTTCTTT,CASSPSGTALNTEAFF
TRBJ1-4,TRBV4-1,16,TRBD1,NA,TGCGCCAGCAGCCAAGAAGCGACAGGGGCCCGGGAAAAACTGTTTTTT,CASSQEATGAREKLFF
TRBJ1-2,TRBV4-1,14,NA,NA,TGCGCCAGCAGCCAAGTTGGAGGGAAGGACGGCTACACCTTC,CASSQVGGKDGYTF
TRBJ1-3,TRBV2,15,NA,NA,TGTGCCAGCACTTTGCAGTCTGTACCTGGAAACACCATATATTTT,CASTLQSVPGNTIYF
TRBJ2-3,TRBV28,16,NA,NA,TGTGCCAGCAGTTCCCACAGGGCTGGCCGCACAGATACGCAGTATTTT,CASSSHRAGRTDTQYF
TRBJ1-5,TRBV2,16,TRBD1,NA,TGTGCCAGCAGAAGTTGGGACAGGGCTATGAACCAGCCCCAGCATTTT,CASRSWDRAMNQPQHF
TRBJ1-4,TRBV7-9,15,TRBD1,NA,TGTGCCAGCAGCTCCGGACAGGGGTCTAATGAAAAACTGTTTTTT,CASSSGQGSNEKLFF